What follows are 28 T cell receptor beta chains derived from one specimen sequenced in a study of T cell repertoires in cytomegalovirus infection. One entry per CDR3 protein results from TCRdb running MiXCR on the reads. The repertoire holds approximately 97,000 distinct CDR3 sequences, with 16% as singletons. Sequenced material: PBMCs. These receptors came from a human donor in good health (CMV status not recorded). Some clones in this sample may be carry-over from other donors' samples.

This clonotype was recorded many times. The rearrangement uses TRBV12-3 or TRBV12-4 and TRBJ1-2, with a tentative D call TRBD1 (5 bases). The germline V and J ends were trimmed by 2 bases and 2 bases, with 24 bases remaining between them. The CDR3 is made up of 19 amino acids. The CDR3 nucleotides are TGTGCCAGCAGTTTATCGAATCCGGGACTTACCTCTAACAACTATGGCTACACCTTC. Translating gives CASSLSNPGLTSNNYGYTF.

This chain joins TRBV7-6 and TRBJ1-2; 7 nucleotides align to TRBD1. This CDR3 spans 13 amino acids. In germline, CDR1 is SGHVS, CDR2 FNYEAQ. With 3 bases clipped from V and 5 bases from J, the junction kept 3 bases outside the gene matches. The CDR3 DNA reads TGTGCCAGCAGCTTCGGACAGGCGTATGGCTACACCTTC. Its protein product is CASSFGQAYGYTF.

This clonotype showed up just a few times. The chain uses TRBV19 and TRBJ1-4, with 7 nucleotides matching TRBD1. V shed 5 bases, J shed 4 bases, and the junction held 4 bases outside the gene matches. CDR1 is LNHDA, CDR2 SQIVND, per germline (reference sequence). This CDR3 contains 14 residues. CDR3 protein: CASSVGQNNEKLFF. The DNA for the CDR3 is TGTGCCAGTAGTGTGGGACAGAATAATGAAAAACTGTTTTTT.

This clonotype was counted a few times. The chain uses TRBV2 and TRBJ1-6; D perhaps matches TRBD1 (6 bases). The CDR3 is 13 amino acids. The germline CDR1 and CDR2 sequences are SNHLY and FYNNEI. Deletions cut 3 bases from V and 12 bases from J, with 12 bases between. The CDR3 coding sequence is TGTGCCAGCAGTGAGGACAGTCGGTTACCCCTCCACTTT. Protein product: CASSEDSRLPLHF.

This clonotype was seen a few times. CDR3 region: CASSPGLLNEKLFF. Written as DNA, the CDR3 is TGCGCCAGCAGCCCGGGCCTTCTTAATGAAAAACTGTTTTTT. The J gene is TRBJ1-4, the V gene TRBV4-1; D is ambiguous. V shed 4 bases and J shed 4 bases, with 10 bases lying between them. This CDR3 has 14 amino acids. Germline V CDR1 and CDR2: MGHRA, YSYEKL.

About this clonotype: Compared with germline, one end of the junction differs, possibly owing to a read error. The chain recombines TRBV6-5 with TRBJ2-5; D is unresolved. The CDR3 spans 13 residues. Germline V lookup: CDR1 MNHEY, CDR2 SVGAGI. CDR3 sequence reads: CASSQLYQETHYF. DNA for the CDR3: TGTGCCAGCAGCCAGCTGTACCAAGAGACCCACTACTTC.

The genes are TRBV2 and TRBJ2-3; TRBD2 agrees at 13 bases. The J segment lost 4 bases and the V segment lost 4 bases, leaving 2 bases of the junction unmatched. The CDR3 spans 15 residues. The germline gives CDR1 SNHLY, CDR2 FYNNEI. The CDR3 bases are TGTGCCAGCAGTGGACTAGCGGGGGGCTCAGATACGCAGTATTTT. It translates to CASSGLAGGSDTQYF.

This clonotype has more than one count but fewer than ten. This chain joins TRBV5-6 and TRBJ1-5, with D unclear. Trimming took 0 bases from V and 0 from J, leaving 7 bases between them. CDR1 and CDR2 (germline): SGHDT, YYEEEE. The CDR3 runs 15 residues. The CDR3 reads CASSLGKYSNQPQHF. CDR3 coding DNA: TGTGCCAGCAGCTTGGGCAAGTATAGCAATCAGCCCCAGCATTTT. Supplemented by reference TRBV5-6 and TRBJ1-5, the full variable domain reads DAGVTQSPTHLIKTRGQQVTLRCSPKSGHDTVSWYQQALGQGPQFIFQYYEEEERQRGNFPDRFSGHQFPNYSSELNVNALLLGDSALYLCASSLGKYSNQPQHFGDGTRLSIL.

The J gene is TRBJ2-2, the V gene TRBV29-1, with 7 positions matching TRBD1. Germline CDR1 and CDR2: SQVTM and ANQGSEA. The CDR3 totals 16 residues. Trimming took 3 bases from V and 0 from J; bases not matched to a gene: 7. The CDR3 loop reads CSVDPGTATNTGELFF. The CDR3 DNA sequence: TGCAGCGTTGACCCGGGGACAGCCACGAACACCGGGGAGCTGTTTTTT.

This chain uses TRBV20-1 with TRBJ2-1; TRBD2 agrees at 10 bases. The CDR3 has 15 residues. V trimming: 5 bases; J trimming: 4 bases; junction bases outside the gene matches: 8. CDR1 and CDR2 (germline): DFQATT, SNEGSKA (reference sequence). CDR3 bases: TGCAGTGCTGGCCCTAGCGGGGGTCTTTACAATGAGCAGTTCTTC. Translating it yields CSAGPSGGLYNEQFF.

Regarding this clonotype: The junction does not match germline at one end; this may be a read error. V is TRBV29-1 and J is TRBJ2-4; 15 nucleotides align to TRBD2. Germline CDR1 and CDR2: SQVTM and ANQGSEA. The CDR3 consists of 21 residues. CDR3 region: CSGEERKGTSGGIMAKNIQYF. DNA of the CDR3: TGCAGCGGTGAAGAGAGGAAAGGGACTAGCGGGGGGATAATGGCCAAAAACATTCAGTACTTC.

As for this clonotype: One base away lies a much larger clone, so this may be a sequencing read error. This chain joins TRBV5-6 and TRBJ2-6, with D uncertain. V was trimmed by 0 bases and J by 2 bases, leaving 15 bases between them. This CDR3 region has 18 residues. Germline values: CDR1 SGHDT, CDR2 YYEEEE. The CDR3 DNA is TGTGCCAGCAGCTTGGCGTGCAGACGGTTCCCTGGGGCCAACGTCCTGACTTTC. This encodes CASSLACRRFPGANVLTF.

This clonotype has more than one count but fewer than ten. The V gene is TRBV7-9, the J gene TRBJ1-2; tentatively, D is TRBD1 (5 bases). This CDR3 has 15 residues. Germline values: CDR1 SEHNR, CDR2 FQNEAQ (reference sequence). V lost 5 bases to trimming and J lost 4 bases, with 17 bases between them. The chain's CDR3 is CASSPPRAGFYGYTF. The CDR3 nucleotides are TGTGCCAGCAGCCCCCCCAGGGCCGGTTTCTATGGCTACACCTTC.

This clonotype was detected many times. J is TRBJ2-5 and V is TRBV19, with D hard to call. The V gene's germline CDR1 is LNHDA and CDR2 SQIVND (reference sequence). Trimming took off 3 bases at V and 7 bases at J, with 15 bases between the two ends. The CDR3 runs to 14 residues. The CDR3: CASSIRGPLGTQYF. The DNA of the CDR3 is TGTGCCAGTAGTATTCGCGGCCCTTTGGGGACCCAGTACTTC.

This clonotype was observed many times. J is TRBJ2-7 and V is TRBV2; TRBD1 matches 7 bases. This CDR3 is built from 12 residues. In germline, CDR1 is SNHLY, CDR2 FYNNEI. The junction had 9 bases not matched to a gene; V was cut back by 7 bases and J by 9 bases. The chain's CDR3 is CASKGTVAGQYF. CDR3 in DNA: TGTGCCAGCAAAGGGACAGTCGCCGGGCAGTACTTC.

This clonotype occurred a few times. The chain employs TRBV13 and TRBJ2-2; TRBD2 agrees at 9 bases. The CDR3 totals 17 residues. With V trimmed by 8 bases and J by 4 bases, 14 bases remained unmatched. The V gene's germline CDR1 is PRHDT and CDR2 FYEKMQ (reference sequence). This CDR3 reads CASERGAHGVGTGELFF. The DNA for the CDR3 is TGTGCCAGCGAGCGGGGGGCCCACGGAGTGGGCACCGGGGAGCTGTTTTTT.

This clonotype was seen a handful of times. The chain combines TRBV18 with TRBJ2-3; unclear D gene. Germline CDR1 KGHSH, CDR2 LQKENI. V lost 0 bases and J 10 bases, leaving 11 bases between the germline ends. The CDR3 is made up of 13 amino acids. In nucleotides, the CDR3 is TGTGCCAGCTCACCACCGAGTAGAAAGGCGCAGTATTTT. Its translation: CASSPPSRKAQYF.

This clonotype was seen more than once but under ten times. V is TRBV20-1 and J is TRBJ2-7, with D perhaps matching TRBD1 (6 bases). The CDR3 spans 13 residues. Trimming took 3 bases from V and 6 from J, leaving 15 bases between them. Germline values: CDR1 DFQATT, CDR2 SNEGSKA (reference sequence). CDR3 coding DNA: TGCAGTGCTAGTCCTACACAGGGACCCGAGCAGTACTTC. Translated, it gives CSASPTQGPEQYF.

This clonotype was detected a few times. V usage is TRBV29-1 and J usage is TRBJ1-2; D is uncertain. Germline lookup yields CDR1 SQVTM and CDR2 ANQGSEA. There are 8 residues in the CDR3. CDR3 DNA: TGCAGGGCTCCAGGCTACACCTTC. Amino acids: CRAPGYTF.

This clonotype appeared many times. The rearrangement joins TRBV7-8 to TRBJ2-5; 8 bases align to TRBD2. V lost 1 base and J lost 2; bases outside the gene matches: 9. Germline CDR1 and CDR2: SGHVS and FQNEAQ. This CDR3 comprises 17 residues. The DNA for the CDR3 is TGTGCCAGCAGCTTAGAGGCAGCGGGGGCCCGACAAGAGACCCAGTACTTC. Residues: CASSLEAAGARQETQYF.

This clonotype was observed a few times. Sequence at one end of the junction differs from germline and may be a read error. This sequence joins TRBV5-1 and TRBJ2-3, with TRBD2 identical over 13 bases. The CDR3 is made up of 15 amino acids. CDR1 and CDR2 from the germline V gene are SGHRS and YFSETQ. The CDR3 sequence is CAGSFGTSGADTQYF. CDR3 bases: TGCGCCGGCAGCTTCGGGACTAGCGGGGCAGATACGCAGTATTTT.

This clonotype was seen at least ten times. This sequence joins TRBV7-6 and TRBJ2-2, with D possibly matching TRBD2 (7 bases). Germline-derived CDR1 and CDR2 are SGHVS and FNYEAQ. The CDR3 totals 15 residues. The V gene lost 1 base and the J gene lost 6 bases, with 12 bases spanning the gap. CDR3 protein: CASSLEGGAAGELFF. The CDR3 DNA sequence: TGTGCCAGCAGCTTAGAAGGGGGGGCTGCCGGGGAGCTGTTTTTT.

V is TRBV5-1 and J is TRBJ1-3, with TRBD1 matching over 7 bases. CDR3 length equals 17 residues. V shed 0 bases, J shed 0 bases, and the junction held 6 bases outside the gene matches. Germline V gene data show CDR1 as SGHRS and CDR2 as YFSETQ. CDR3 nucleotide sequence: TGCGCCAGCAGCTTGGAGGGGGCCCCTTACTCTGGAAACACCATATATTTT. Translation: CASSLEGAPYSGNTIYF.

This clonotype has ten or more counts. CDR3 nucleotide sequence: TGTGCCAGCAGCGTGCAGGGGATTAATTCACCCCTCCACTTT. Protein: CASSVQGINSPLHF. The genes are TRBV7-9 and TRBJ1-6, with D possibly being TRBD1 (6 bases). There are 14 residues in the CDR3. V was shortened by 5 bases and J by 6 bases, with 11 bases between the two germline ends. Germline values: CDR1 SEHNR, CDR2 FQNEAQ (reference sequence). Full variable domain (remainder filled in from reference TRBV7-9 and TRBJ1-6): DTGVSQNPRHKITKRGQNVTFRCDPISEHNRLYWYRQTLGQGPEFLTYFQNEAQLEKSRLLSDRFSAERPKGSFSTLEIQRTEQGDSAMYLCASSVQGINSPLHFGNGTRLTVT.

This clonotype was recorded many times. The chain couples TRBV6-2 or TRBV6-3 to TRBJ2-7, with TRBD1 matching 10 bases. In germline, CDR1 is MNHEY, CDR2 SVGEGT. The V and J ends lost 0 bases and 3 bases, in that order; junction bases with no gene match: 2. This CDR3 contains 15 residues. DNA of the CDR3: TGTGCCAGCAGTTACTCTGGGACAGGGGACTACGAGCAGTACTTC. Its protein is CASSYSGTGDYEQYF.

This clonotype was detected many times. V and J are TRBV7-2 and TRBJ2-7, with 8 positions matching TRBD1. J lost 3 bases, V lost 2 bases, and 6 bases had no gene match. This CDR3 is built from 15 residues. CDR1 and CDR2 (germline): SGHTA, FQGNSA. CDR3: CASSLQGQANYEQYF. For the CDR3, the DNA is TGTGCCAGCAGCTTACAGGGACAGGCCAACTACGAGCAGTACTTC.

There are many counts of this clonotype. CDR3 DNA sequence: TGTGCCAGTAATTGGAGGAGGGAAGATACGCAGTATTTT. Protein sequence: CASNWRREDTQYF. The rearrangement uses TRBV19 and TRBJ2-3; the D gene is possibly TRBD2 (6 bases). The CDR3 consists of 13 residues. Trimming took off 7 bases at V and 5 bases at J, with 13 bases between the two ends. Per the germline V gene, CDR1 is LNHDA and CDR2 is SQIVND (reference sequence).

The sample holds a few counts of this clonotype. The rearrangement uses TRBV2 and TRBJ2-3; 10 positions agree with TRBD2. Germline CDR1 reads SNHLY; CDR2 reads FYNNEI. The length of the CDR3 is 14 residues. V shed 8 bases and J 4 bases; nucleotides not matched to a gene: 6. CDR3 bases: TGTGCCAGCTGCCTAGCGGGGGCTTCAGATACGCAGTATTTT. Its translation: CASCLAGASDTQYF.